These 10 T cell receptor beta chains originate from one sample sequenced in a study of CD8+ T cells in alopecia areata. Sequencing used cDNA as its template, made by extracting RNA and reverse transcribing it. Clones were sequenced by immunoSEQ multiplex PCR, and TCRdb holds only the in-frame ones, with some missing. The sample lists some 120,000 clones; over 60% were seen once. Treatment specified: oral pan-JAK inhibitor, 5-10 mg twice daily. The specimen was CD4+ T cells sorted from blood, collected at week 4, from a patient treated with tofacitinib. Receptors originate from a human donor with alopecia areata.

The chain uses TRBV4-3 and TRBJ1-6; weak D call: TRBD1 (6 bases). V lost 4 bases, J lost 5 bases, and 12 bases lay in between. The CDR3 runs 15 residues. The germline V gene encodes CDR1 LGHNA and CDR2 YSLEER. The CDR3 nucleotides are TGCGCCAGCAGCCGAACACAGGGTAATAATTCACCCCTCCACTTT. It yields the protein CASSRTQGNNSPLHF.

The CDR3 region is CASSLTLGKPNSGANVLTF. CDR3 bases: TGTGCCAGCAGCCTAACGCTGGGAAAACCCAACTCTGGGGCCAACGTCCTGACTTTC. The rearrangement links TRBV7-9 to TRBJ2-6; D remains unclear. Germline values: CDR1 SEHNR, CDR2 FQNEAQ (reference sequence). V lost 5 bases, J lost 0 bases, and 20 bases lay in between. This CDR3 is built from 19 residues.

This sequence joins TRBV30 and TRBJ2-5; TRBD1 is a possible D gene (6 bases). Germline V gives CDR1 GTSNPN, CDR2 SVGIG (reference sequence). V lost 1 base and J lost 1, with 19 bases in between. CDR3 size: 17 residues. Here the CDR3 reads CAWSDPRGGVIQETQYF. The CDR3 DNA reads TGTGCCTGGAGTGACCCCAGGGGCGGAGTAATCCAAGAGACCCAGTACTTC.

The rearrangement links TRBV30 to TRBJ2-7; 7 nucleotides line up with TRBD2. V shed 3 bases and J 4 bases; nucleotides not matched to a gene: 6. CDR1 and CDR2 from the germline V gene are GTSNPN and SVGIG (reference sequence). CDR3 length: 13 residues. For the CDR3, the DNA is TGTGCCTGGAGGGTGGCGGGAGCGTACGAGCAGTACTTC. Protein product: CAWRVAGAYEQYF.

V usage is TRBV30 and J usage is TRBJ1-5, with 7 bases that match TRBD1. The J segment lost 1 base and the V segment lost 1 base, leaving 10 bases of the junction unmatched. CDR1 and CDR2 (germline): GTSNPN, SVGIG (reference sequence). The CDR3 length is 17 residues. In nucleotides, the CDR3 is TGTGCCTGGAGTGACCCGAAAGGGGGCCGGAGCAATCAGCCCCAGCATTTT. Protein sequence: CAWSDPKGGRSNQPQHF.

The chain couples TRBV7-2 to TRBJ1-6; D gene unclear. The CDR3 sequence is 18 residues long. Per the germline V gene, CDR1 is SGHTA and CDR2 is FQGNSA. V lost 2 bases and J lost 7, with 21 bases in between. The CDR3 reads CASSLSPRGGRWNSPLHF. The CDR3 coding sequence is TGTGCCAGCAGCTTATCCCCCCGGGGAGGGAGGTGGAATTCACCCCTCCACTTT.

The genes are TRBV30 and TRBJ1-1, with 9 positions matching TRBD1. The V gene end was trimmed by 3 bases and the J gene end by 5 bases; junction bases not matched to a gene: 10. The CDR3 consists of 15 residues. Germline V gene lookup returns CDR1 GTSNPN and CDR2 SVGIG (reference sequence). The CDR3 region has the DNA TGTGCCTGGAGGCTGACAGGGGGAGGTTGGACTGAAGCTTTCTTT. It is translated as CAWRLTGGGWTEAFF.

This clone was recorded a few times. This rearrangement joins TRBV28 to TRBJ2-5; 9 nucleotides line up with TRBD1. Germline lookup yields CDR1 MDHEN and CDR2 SYDVKM. The CDR3 sequence is 15 residues long. Trimming cost V 7 bases and J 4 bases; bases outside gene matches: 10. CDR3 sequence: CASTSGRDRAETQYF. The CDR3 nucleotides are TGTGCCAGCACCAGTGGCAGGGACAGGGCAGAGACCCAGTACTTC.

The sample holds one count of this clone. V and J are TRBV5-6 and TRBJ1-2; the D is unclear. Trimming cost V 3 bases and J 3 bases, with 6 bases left between them. The CDR3 covers 12 residues. Germline CDR1 SGHDT, CDR2 YYEEEE. CDR3 in amino acids: CASSSTDYGYTF. The DNA for the CDR3 is TGTGCCAGCAGCTCTACGGACTATGGCTACACCTTC.

The chain uses TRBV30 and TRBJ1-1; TRBD1 is a possible D gene (5 bases). Per germline, CDR1 GTSNPN and CDR2 SVGIG (reference sequence). The V gene lost 4 bases and the J gene lost 3 bases, with 12 bases spanning the gap. CDR3 length: 13 amino acids. The CDR3 loop is CAWMQGRDTEAFF. Written as DNA, the CDR3 is TGTGCCTGGATGCAGGGCAGGGACACTGAAGCTTTCTTT.